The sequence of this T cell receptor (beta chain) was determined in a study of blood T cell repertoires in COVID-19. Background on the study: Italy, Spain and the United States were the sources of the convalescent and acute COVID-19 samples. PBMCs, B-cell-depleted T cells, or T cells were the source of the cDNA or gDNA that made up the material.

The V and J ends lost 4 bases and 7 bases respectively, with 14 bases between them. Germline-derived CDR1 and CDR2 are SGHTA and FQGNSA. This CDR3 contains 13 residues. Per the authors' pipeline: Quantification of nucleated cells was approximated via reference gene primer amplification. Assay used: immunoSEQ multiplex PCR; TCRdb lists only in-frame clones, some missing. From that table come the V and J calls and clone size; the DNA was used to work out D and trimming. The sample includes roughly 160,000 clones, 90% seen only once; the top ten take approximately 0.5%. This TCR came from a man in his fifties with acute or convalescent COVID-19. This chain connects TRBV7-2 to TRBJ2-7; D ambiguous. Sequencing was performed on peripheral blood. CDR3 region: CASSSQVFGEQYV. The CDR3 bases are TGTGCCAGCAGCTCGCAGGTATTTGGGGAGCAGTACGTC.